Presented here are 4 T cell receptor beta chains from one specimen sequenced in a study of shared clonotypes between healthy human individuals. Data came from immunoSEQ multiplex PCR; TCRdb stores just in-frame clones and leaves some out. The sample contains 950,000 to 1,300,000 clones, 70% to 80% of which appear only once. The sequencing sample was made of memory CD4+ T cells sorted from blood. Stated subset: CD45RA-negative fraction. These receptor sequences come from a man aged 18 to 35 in good health.

This clone came up once. The chain combines TRBV11-2 with TRBJ1-4, with TRBD1 matching 8 bases. The germline CDR1 and CDR2 sequences are SGHAT and FQNNGV. CDR3 length: 17 residues. After removal of 6 bases from V and 7 bases from J, the junction contained 16 bases not matched to a gene. CDR3 DNA: TGTGCCAGCAGAGGAACGGTCCGACAGGGGCGCATTGAAAAACTGTTTTTT. This codes for CASRGTVRQGRIEKLFF.

The CDR3 protein is CASSLDAREGPNEQFF. The DNA of the CDR3 is TGCGCCAGCAGCTTGGACGCGCGGGAGGGCCCGAATGAGCAGTTCTTC. This chain uses TRBV5-1 with TRBJ2-1; 9 nucleotides line up with TRBD2. From germline, CDR1 is SGHRS and CDR2 YFSETQ. CDR3 length: 16 residues. Losses at the gene ends were 0 bases for V and 7 bases for J; bases not matched to a gene: 8.

V gene TRBV2 combines with J gene TRBJ2-7; D not certain. The germline gives CDR1 SNHLY, CDR2 FYNNEI. This CDR3 is 12 amino acids long. V lost 4 bases and J 6 bases, leaving 10 bases between the germline ends. CDR3 sequence reads: CASSAEGLEQYF. For the CDR3, the DNA is TGTGCCAGCAGTGCGGAAGGGCTCGAGCAGTACTTC.

The rearrangement links TRBV10-3 to TRBJ1-1; unclear D gene. CDR3 length equals 14 residues. CDR1 and CDR2 (germline): ENHRY, SYGVKD. V was cut by 2 bases and J by 2 bases, with 9 bases left in between. CDR3 DNA: TGTGCCATCAGTGAGAATAGGGCTAACACTGAAGCTTTCTTT. It translates to CAISENRANTEAFF.